This TCR beta chain appears in the sequencing data of a study of CD8+ T cells in alopecia areata. Trimming took off 5 bases at V and 4 bases at J, with 15 bases between the two ends. The length of the CDR3 is 14 residues. The germline CDR1 and CDR2 sequences are SGHTS and YDEGEE. Peripheral blood samples and lesional scalp punch biopsies were obtained from alopecia areata patients. Investigators isolated RNA and reverse transcribed it into cDNA to act as the sequencing template. The repertoire was sequenced with immunoSEQ multiplex PCR; TCRdb's copy has only in-frame clones and lacks some. The repertoire holds 140,000 to 150,000 clones, with more than 75% as singletons.

The receptor comes from a human donor with alopecia areata. Sequencing used CD8+ T cells sorted from blood, obtained at week 0. The chain has TRBV5-8 and TRBJ1-2; no definite D call. The CDR3 loop is CASRDTTGVYGYTF. The DNA of the CDR3 is TGTGCCAGCAGAGACACAACTGGCGTCTATGGCTACACCTTC.